This entry concerns a single TCR beta chain. Its antigen specificity is not known. Base qualities are not provided; no much larger clone lies one nucleotide away. The source of the sample is a study of T cell responses to AZD1222 COVID-19 vaccine (dated by TCRdb to about 2021). As for the study more broadly: TCR sequencing was performed for about 250 trial participants, of whom roughly 200 were given two doses of AZD1222 and about 25 were given two doses of MenACWY control vaccine. Trial participants were enrolled by age into 18-55, 56-69 and 70-plus year subgroups, with roughly 160, 29 and 62 TCR-sequenced participants respectively.

The CDR3 regions of human TCRbeta chains were subjected to immunosequencing. Per the original workflow: TCRs in the repertoires were compared against a reference library of SARS-CoV-2-specific TCRs that had been generated with the MIRA antigen-specificity platform. Breadth was defined as the fraction of unique TCRs that were SARS-CoV-2-associated. Depth was defined as the fraction of total T cells that were SARS-CoV-2-associated. Using the MIRA data, every spike-specific TCR was mapped to the spike region that the TCR reacted to and assigned to either a CD4 or a CD8 class. Log10-transformed breadth and depth values were compared by one-way ANOVA with Sidak's multiple comparisons tests. TCRdb's version of the immuneACCESS table is confined to in-frame rearrangements and falls short of the full clone set. An unresolved V gene accounts for under half of the shortfall where checked; the remainder is of unknown origin. D and trimming were read from the DNA, whereas the V and J calls and clone size are those reported in that table. Present in this sample are 95,000 or so clones, around 92% of which were seen just once. In total, the top ten clones hold roughly 2.8% of the sample.

The research as a whole found: Participants were mostly white British, with more females than males. The authors suggested clonal diversity may have been underestimated. Because no day 14 peak-response samples were available, the repertoires could be characterized only after the peak T cell response. Reportedly, almost half of the unique spike-specific TCRs recognized epitopes lying outside the regions that are mutated in the B.1.351 and B.1.1.7 variants. Spike-specific TCR breadth and depth rose significantly after two AZD1222 doses compared with day 0 and with MenACWY recipients. Conclusions about previously exposed vaccinees were limited because only six AZD1222 recipients were SARS-CoV-2 seropositive at baseline. The whole spike protein was spanned by vaccine-associated CD4 TCRs, and dominant responses were seen in regions 160-218 and 743-854. The 56-69-year group was small, and its depth increase did not reach significance, likely because of low power.

The CDR1 and CDR2 encoded by the germline V gene are WSHSY and SAAADI. Taken from cysteine to phenylalanine, the CDR3 has 13 residues. Just CDR3 DNA is preserved here, 39 bases in frame from base 1. V gives up 7 bases and J gives up 4 bases, and the segment between their germline ends measures 11 bases. The time point label, read with the paper, signifies: baseline before first vaccination. The sample's treatment or condition label, in plain terms: meningococcal conjugate vaccine given as trial control. Samples from vaccinated people were obtained from the UK trials COV001 and COV002, which included a single-blind randomized controlled phase 2/3 trial of AZD1222 (ChAdOx1 nCoV-19) in healthy adults. For TCRbeta chain sequencing, PBMC samples from trial participants were taken at day 0 and at day 28 after the second dose.

This receptor was taken from an adult in good health. This chain joins TRBV10-2 to TRBJ1-5, with TRBD1 perhaps the D gene, on 5 matching bases. Sequences were derived from peripheral blood, sampled on day 0 of MenACWY control vaccination. The nucleotides read TGCGCCAGCACCGGGGGGGGGAATCAGCCCCAGCATTTT. Its translation is CASTGGGNQPQHF.